The rows below give T cell receptor beta chains drawn from one sample of a study of blood T cell repertoires in COVID-19. Data came from immunoSEQ multiplex PCR; TCRdb stores just in-frame clones and leaves some out. The sample lists about 120,000 clones, roughly 82% occurring once. The sequenced sample consisted of peripheral blood. These receptors came from a human donor in a cohort sampled during active COVID-19. CDR3s include the opening cysteine and the closing phenylalanine or tryptophan. The order of the fields is clone size, V gene, D gene, J gene, CDR3 protein, CDR3 DNA. D genes are given only for firm matches. Only some rows state a clone size, as once, few, many or a class for expanded clones.

NA,TRBV5-1,NA,TRBJ1-1,CASSLSPGQMNTEAFF,TGCGCCAGCAGCTTGTCCCCGGGACAAATGAACACTGAAGCTTTCTTT
NA,TRBV7-6,TRBD1,TRBJ2-7,CASSPRQGIFREQYF,TGTGCCAGCAGCCCACGACAGGGAATATTCCGCGAGCAGTACTTC
NA,TRBV6-6,NA,TRBJ2-1,CASSYPEQGCEQFF,TGTGCCAGCAGTTACCCGGAACAGGGATGTGAGCAGTTCTTC
NA,TRBV19,NA,TRBJ1-5,CASTPDRSAYSNQPQHF,TGTGCCAGTACCCCCGACAGGTCCGCCTATAGCAATCAGCCCCAGCATTTT
once,TRBV4-3,NA,TRBJ1-3,CASSQAFGQIFSGNTIYF,TGCGCCAGCAGCCAAGCGTTTGGGCAGATATTTTCAGGAAACACCATATATTTT
NA,TRBV4-1,NA,TRBJ2-6,CASSHGGATGANVLTF,TGCGCCAGCAGCCACGGCGGGGCGACTGGGGCCAACGTCCTGACTTTC
NA,TRBV18,NA,TRBJ2-3,CASSPSFSSTDTQYF,TGTGCCAGCTCACCGTCCTTTTCTAGCACAGATACGCAGTATTTT
NA,TRBV7-9,TRBD2,TRBJ2-3,CASSEWGFPGGGKEDTQYF,TGTGCCAGCAGCGAATGGGGCTTCCCGGGCGGGGGTAAGGAGGATACGCAGTATTTT
NA,TRBV24-1,TRBD1,TRBJ2-2,CATSDPIRGPGGELFF,TGTGCCACCAGTGATCCTATCAGGGGGCCTGGCGGGGAGCTGTTTTTT
once,TRBV7-2,TRBD1,TRBJ2-6,CAGHRTGGISGANVLTF,TGTGCCGGACATCGGACAGGGGGGATCTCTGGGGCCAACGTCCTGACTTTC
NA,TRBV13,TRBD2,TRBJ2-3,CASRRAGATTDTQYF,TGTGCCAGCCGGCGAGCGGGGGCCACCACAGATACGCAGTATTTT
NA,TRBV7-8,TRBD1,TRBJ1-5,CASSPTGGRNNQPQHF,TGTGCCAGCAGTCCGACAGGGGGCAGAAACAATCAGCCCCAGCATTTT
NA,TRBV5-4,TRBD2,TRBJ2-7,CASSLSSGGPYEQYF,TGTGCCAGCAGCCTATCTAGCGGGGGTCCCTACGAGCAGTACTTC
NA,TRBV7-9,TRBD2,TRBJ2-7,CASSFTSGGAVQYF,TGTGCCAGCAGCTTTACTAGCGGGGGGGCCGTACAGTACTTC
NA,TRBV2,NA,TRBJ1-2,CASSSIQGYGYTF,TGTGCCAGCAGTTCTATACAGGGTTATGGCTACACCTTC
NA,TRBV10-3,TRBD2,TRBJ2-5,CAISYSGGETQYF,TGTGCCATCAGTTATAGCGGGGGAGAGACCCAGTACTTC
NA,TRBV28,TRBD2,TRBJ2-7,CASSSPWEGGGYEQYF,TGTGCCAGCAGTTCCCCCTGGGAGGGCGGGGGCTACGAGCAGTACTTC
NA,TRBV7-9,NA,TRBJ2-5,CASSLFFSSGKETQYF,TGTGCCAGCAGCTTATTCTTTTCGTCGGGGAAAGAGACCCAGTACTTC
NA,TRBV6-5,NA,TRBJ1-2,CASSYSRAFYGYTF,TGTGCCAGCAGTTACTCGCGGGCTTTCTATGGCTACACCTTC
NA,TRBV6-2/TRBV6-3,TRBD1,TRBJ2-7,CASRPPGGPYYEQYF,TGTGCCAGCAGACCTCCAGGGGGCCCTTACTACGAGCAGTACTTC
NA,TRBV18,NA,TRBJ2-3,CASSPRGEDTQYF,TGTGCCAGCTCACCCAGGGGGGAAGATACGCAGTATTTT
NA,TRBV6-1,NA,TRBJ2-7,CASSDDRYISYEQYF,TGTGCCAGCAGTGACGACAGGTACATCTCCTACGAGCAGTACTTC
few,TRBV6-1,TRBD1,TRBJ2-5,CASSEVGRGETQYF,TGTGCCAGCAGTGAAGTCGGCAGGGGGGAGACCCAGTACTTC
NA,TRBV5-1,TRBD2,TRBJ2-7,CASRPGGGSYEQYF,TGCGCCAGCCGCCCGGGGGGGGGCTCCTACGAGCAGTACTTC
NA,TRBV28,TRBD1,TRBJ2-1,CASSLSGGLSYNEQFF,TGTGCCAGCAGTTTATCAGGGGGTCTTTCCTACAATGAGCAGTTCTTC
NA,TRBV5-6,TRBD2,TRBJ2-5,CASSPGWGGETQYF,TGTGCCAGCAGTCCGGGCTGGGGAGGGGAGACCCAGTACTTC
NA,TRBV19,NA,TRBJ1-1,CASSITTLTEAFF,TGTGCCAGTAGTATTACGACTCTTACTGAAGCTTTCTTT
NA,TRBV27,NA,TRBJ2-1,CASSGSDPSSYNEQFF,TGTGCCAGCAGCGGTTCCGATCCGAGCTCCTACAATGAGCAGTTCTTC
many,TRBV19,NA,TRBJ1-1,CASTGQGPGQNTEAFF,TGTGCCAGTACGGGGCAGGGTCCGGGACAGAACACTGAAGCTTTCTTT
NA,TRBV2,TRBD1,TRBJ2-7,CASSQGVVYEQYF,TGTGCCAGCAGCCAGGGGGTGGTCTACGAGCAGTACTTC
few,TRBV6-1,TRBD1,TRBJ1-1,CASSVGTGVMNTEAFF,TGTGCCAGCAGTGTCGGGACAGGCGTCATGAACACTGAAGCTTTCTTT
NA,TRBV28,TRBD1,TRBJ1-2,CASRRLITRDRGESGYTF,TGTGCCAGCAGGCGACTAATTACTCGGGACAGGGGGGAATCTGGCTACACCTTC
NA,TRBV2,NA,TRBJ2-4,CASTEPHTQFPGIAKNIQYF,TGTGCCAGCACCGAACCCCATACACAATTTCCAGGAATAGCCAAAAACATTCAGTACTTC
NA,TRBV7-2,NA,TRBJ1-2,CASSFYGGYYGYTF,TGTGCCAGCAGCTTCTACGGGGGTTACTATGGCTACACCTTC
NA,TRBV5-6,NA,TRBJ1-1,CASSLGGGTNTEAFF,TGTGCCAGCAGCTTGGGCGGGGGTACGAACACTGAAGCTTTCTTT
NA,TRBV12-3/TRBV12-4,TRBD1,TRBJ1-2,CASSSGGPGYTF,TGTGCCAGCAGTTCAGGGGGCCCTGGCTACACCTTC
NA,TRBV5-6,TRBD1,TRBJ1-4,CASSSALQGAWGLFF,TGTGCCAGCAGCTCGGCATTACAGGGGGCTTGGGGACTGTTTTTT
NA,TRBV7-2,NA,TRBJ2-7,CASSLVALQGGEQYF,TGTGCCAGCAGCTTAGTGGCTTTACAGGGAGGGGAGCAGTACTTC
few,TRBV7-2,NA,TRBJ2-3,CASSLQGLGTDTQYF,TGTGCCAGCAGCTTACAGGGGCTCGGCACAGATACGCAGTATTTT
few,TRBV20-1,NA,TRBJ1-4,CSARAQEKLFF,TGCAGTGCTAGAGCTCAGGAAAAACTGTTTTTT
once,TRBV2,NA,TRBJ1-1,CASSEVRNTEAFF,TGTGCCAGCAGTGAAGTTCGGAACACTGAAGCTTTCTTT
NA,TRBV7-9,TRBD1,TRBJ2-7,CASSSIQGADHEQYF,TGTGCCAGCAGCTCCATACAGGGGGCGGACCACGAGCAGTACTTC
NA,TRBV4-1,NA,TRBJ2-6,CASSQAVSGTGANVLTF,TGCGCCAGCAGCCAAGCAGTTTCGGGGACTGGGGCCAACGTCCTGACTTTC
NA,TRBV6-5,NA,TRBJ1-5,CASKQGNQPQHF,TGTGCCAGCAAACAGGGCAATCAGCCCCAGCATTTT
NA,TRBV11-3,NA,TRBJ1-3,CASSPTGTSGNTIYF,TGTGCCAGCAGCCCCACAGGGACCTCTGGAAACACCATATATTTT
once,TRBV10-3,TRBD1,TRBJ2-1,CAISESLGQGALDNEQFF,TGTGCCATCAGTGAGTCTTTGGGACAGGGGGCGTTGGACAATGAGCAGTTCTTC
NA,TRBV19,NA,TRBJ2-3,CASSIGAGSTDTQYF,TGTGCCAGTAGTATCGGGGCGGGGAGCACAGATACGCAGTATTTT
NA,TRBV2,TRBD2,TRBJ2-7,CASSSTSGASYEQYF,TGTGCCAGCAGTTCCACTAGCGGGGCGTCCTACGAGCAGTACTTC
NA,TRBV12-3/TRBV12-4,NA,TRBJ1-5,CASGRTTDQPQHF,TGTGCCAGCGGTCGGACAACGGATCAGCCCCAGCATTTT
NA,TRBV13,NA,TRBJ1-5,CASSLGLLAGNQPQHF,TGTGCCAGCAGCTTAGGTCTATTGGCGGGCAATCAGCCCCAGCATTTT
NA,TRBV27,TRBD1,TRBJ1-4,CASSSLSTGGLLNEKLFF,TGTGCCAGCAGTTCCCTTTCGACAGGGGGCCTATTAAATGAAAAACTGTTTTTT
NA,TRBV5-1,NA,TRBJ2-7,CASSFGQTSYEQYF,TGCGCCAGCAGCTTCGGACAGACCTCCTACGAGCAGTACTTC
once,TRBV20-1,TRBD2,TRBJ2-3,CSASQLAGGRTDTQYF,TGCAGTGCTAGTCAACTAGCGGGGGGGAGGACAGATACGCAGTATTTT
NA,TRBV11-2,NA,TRBJ2-7,CASSARQVHEQYF,TGTGCCAGCAGCGCCCGACAGGTCCACGAGCAGTACTTC
NA,TRBV6-4,NA,TRBJ2-3,CASSLTGGDTDTQYF,TGTGCCAGCAGTCTCACAGGGGGGGACACAGATACGCAGTATTTT
once,TRBV3-1/TRBV3-2,TRBD2,TRBJ2-5,CASSPQGGLAGFHF,TGTGCCAGCAGCCCCCAAGGAGGGCTAGCGGGTTTTCACTTC
NA,TRBV28,TRBD2,TRBJ2-3,CASIEASGRDTQYF,TGTGCCAGCATCGAGGCTAGCGGGAGAGATACGCAGTATTTT
NA,TRBV5-1,TRBD1,TRBJ2-1,CASSLGQGAGDNEQFF,TGCGCCAGCAGCTTGGGACAGGGGGCAGGGGACAATGAGCAGTTCTTC
few,TRBV6-5,NA,TRBJ1-3,CASTPGGPYTIYF,TGTGCCAGCACCCCGGGAGGGCCCTACACCATATATTTT